Here is one T cell receptor (beta chain) with its context. J lost 3 bases, V lost 7 bases, and 4 bases had no gene match. From germline, CDR1 is MNHEY and CDR2 SVGAGI. The CDR3 covers 13 residues. Authors' analysis steps: Nucleated cell counts were estimated from reference gene primer amplification. Assay: immunoSEQ multiplex PCR; the TCRdb copy retains only in-frame clones and omits some. V and J calls and clone size follow that table, whereas D and trimming were derived from the DNA. Of 68,000 or so clones detected, 90% appear once; the ten largest clones hold under 0.6%. The source of the sample is a study of blood T cell repertoires in COVID-19.

V usage is TRBV6-5 and J usage is TRBJ2-7; 9 bases agree with TRBD1. This clonotype was sampled from a man between 45 and 60 years old with COVID-19, enrolled during active disease. Sequencing was done on a sample of peripheral blood. The DNA of the CDR3 is TGTGCCAGCACCCCGGACAGGGGCTACGAGCAGTACTTC. This sequence encodes CASTPDRGYEQYF.